These 30 T cell receptor beta chains were all obtained from the same sample, sequenced in a study of blood T cell repertoires in COVID-19. The method was immunoSEQ multiplex PCR; TCRdb's version includes in-frame clones alone and lacks a portion of them. The sample consists of over 150,000 clones, roughly 84% of them appearing once. Sequenced input: peripheral blood. The origin of the receptors is a man aged 50-60 years with COVID-19, enrolled during active disease.

The chain employs TRBV3-1 (or the pseudogene TRBV3-2) and TRBJ2-2, with D unclear. The CDR3 is 17 residues long. With 5 bases removed from V and 2 bases from J, the gap between germline ends came to 18 bases. Germline-derived CDR1 and CDR2 are LGHDT and YNNKEL (reference sequence). The CDR3 nucleotides are TGTGCCAGCAGCTCGCCTGAGACCTGGGCCAACACCGGGGAGCTGTTTTTT. Its translation: CASSSPETWANTGELFF.

The V and J genes are TRBV10-3 and TRBJ2-3, with TRBD2 matching over 14 bases. The CDR3 spans 18 residues. Germline trimming cut 7 bases from V and 1 base from J; bases unmatched to any gene: 10. CDR1 is ENHRY, CDR2 SYGVKD, per germline. CDR3 nucleotide sequence: TGTGCCATCATGACTAGCGGGGGGGCGGGCGTCGGCACAGATACGCAGTATTTT. The encoded protein is CAIMTSGGAGVGTDTQYF.

This chain joins TRBV7-8 and TRBJ2-3; D remains unclear. V lost 5 bases and J 6 bases, leaving 9 bases between the germline ends. Germline V gene data show CDR1 as SGHVS and CDR2 as FQNEAQ. The CDR3 contains 12 residues. As DNA, the CDR3 is TGTGCCAGCAGCCCATCGCAGGATACGCAGTATTTT. It translates to CASSPSQDTQYF. The full variable domain, its missing parts supplied by reference TRBV7-8 and TRBJ2-3, is GAGVSQSPRYKVAKRGQDVALRCDPISGHVSLFWYQQALGQGPEFLTYFQNEAQLDKSGLPSDRFFAERPEGSVSTLKIQRTQQEDSAVYLCASSPSQDTQYFGPGTRLTVL.

The chain employs TRBV4-1 and TRBJ2-7; tentatively, D is TRBD2 (6 bases). V was cut by 1 base and J by 0 bases, with 10 bases left in between. Per germline, CDR1 MGHRA and CDR2 YSYEKL. The CDR3 consists of 15 residues. CDR3 region: CASSQGGGASYEQYF. DNA for the CDR3: TGCGCCAGCAGCCAAGGTGGCGGGGCCTCCTACGAGCAGTACTTC.

The J gene is TRBJ1-1, the V gene TRBV29-1, with 7 bases aligning to TRBD1. Germline V lookup: CDR1 SQVTM, CDR2 ANQGSEA. There are 13 residues in the CDR3. CDR3 nucleotide sequence: TGCAGTGCTCTGACAGGGATTGGCACTGAAGCTTTCTTT. Its protein product is CSALTGIGTEAFF. Combining the CDR3 with reference TRBV29-1 and TRBJ1-1 gives the whole variable domain SAVISQKPSRDICQRGTSLTIQCQVDSQVTMMFWYRQQPGQSLTLIATANQGSEATYESGFVIDKFPISRPNLTFSTLTVSNMSPEDSSIYLCSALTGIGTEAFFGQGTRLTVV.

V gene TRBV9 combines with J gene TRBJ2-3, with D hard to call. Germline CDR1 and CDR2: SGDLS and YYNGEE. V lost 4 bases and J 0 bases, leaving 15 bases between the germline ends. The CDR3 runs to 16 residues. The CDR3, as DNA: TGTGCCAGCAGCCCGGAGACGCCGTCTAGCACAGATACGCAGTATTTT. Amino acid sequence: CASSPETPSSTDTQYF.

J is TRBJ1-1 and V is TRBV3-1 (or the pseudogene TRBV3-2); D is uncertain. Germline V CDR1 and CDR2: LGHDT, YNNKEL (reference sequence). Trimming took 0 bases from V and 8 from J, leaving 13 bases between them. This CDR3 spans 14 amino acids. The CDR3 bases are TGTGCCAGCAGCCAAGAGTCCGGTCCCCCCGAAGCTTTCTTT. Protein sequence: CASSQESGPPEAFF.

This chain links TRBV7-9 with TRBJ2-3; 8 bases fit TRBD2. The junction had 6 bases not matched to a gene; V was cut back by 2 bases and J by 2 bases. Germline-derived CDR1 and CDR2 are SEHNR and FQNEAQ (reference sequence). The CDR3 has 16 residues. The CDR3 coding sequence is TGTGCCAGCAGCTTATGGTCGGGAGGGCCCACAGATACGCAGTATTTT. Translation: CASSLWSGGPTDTQYF.

The genes are TRBV27 and TRBJ1-6, with TRBD1 matching 9 bases. The trim removed 6 bases at V and 9 bases at J, leaving 9 bases unmatched. Germline CDR1 is MNHEY and CDR2 is SMNVEV (reference sequence). This CDR3 spans 15 amino acids. The CDR3 reads CASRPSTGGISPLHF. In DNA form, the CDR3 reads TGTGCCAGCAGACCTAGCACAGGGGGCATTTCACCCCTCCACTTT.

The chain combines TRBV7-2 with TRBJ2-3, with TRBD2 identical over 10 bases. With V trimmed by 5 bases and J by 4 bases, 6 bases remained unmatched. Germline V gene lookup returns CDR1 SGHTA and CDR2 FQGNSA. This CDR3 has 15 residues. CDR3 loop: CASSPWGLAPDTQYF. CDR3 bases: TGTGCCAGCAGCCCGTGGGGACTAGCGCCAGATACGCAGTATTTT.

A remark on this clone: This sample includes further DNA sequences coding for the same CDR3. The V call is TRBV2, the J call TRBJ1-5; D is perhaps TRBD1 (5 bases). The germline V gene encodes CDR1 SNHLY and CDR2 FYNNEI. CDR3 length: 16 amino acids. V gave up 0 bases and J gave up 0 bases, with 9 bases separating them. CDR3 bases: TGTGCCAGCAGTGAAGCGGGGGGTGATAGCAATCAGCCCCAGCATTTT. Amino acid sequence: CASSEAGGDSNQPQHF.

V and J are TRBV24-1 and TRBJ2-2; 10 nucleotides agree with TRBD1. The CDR3 runs to 16 residues. V dropped 5 bases and J dropped 6; count of bases not matched to a gene: 8. Germline CDR1 KGHDR, CDR2 SFDVKD. The DNA of the CDR3 is TGTGCCACCAGTGCGGGACAGGGGTCATGGGCCGGGGAGCTGTTTTTT. This gives the protein CATSAGQGSWAGELFF.

In DNA, the CDR3 is TGTGCCAGCAGCTTAGCGGGGGGGACTAGCGGAGATACGCAGTATTTT. This gives the protein CASSLAGGTSGDTQYF. This chain joins TRBV7-2 and TRBJ2-3, with 11 nucleotides matching TRBD2. The CDR3 runs to 16 residues. Germline V lookup: CDR1 SGHTA, CDR2 FQGNSA. V shed 0 bases, J shed 5 bases, and the junction held 4 bases outside the gene matches.

The CDR3 sequence: CASSLGSGQGDNEQFF. The CDR3 nucleotides are TGTGCCAGCAGCTTAGGGTCGGGACAGGGAGACAATGAGCAGTTCTTC. This chain uses TRBV11-3 with TRBJ2-1; 9 positions match TRBD1. The CDR3 is 16 residues long. Unmatched junction bases numbered 6, after V lost 1 base and J lost 5 bases. The germline CDR1 and CDR2 sequences are SGHNT and YENEEA.

The CDR3 coding sequence is TGTGCCTGGAGTGTACGGGACTCCTATAATTCACCCCTCCACTTT. This sequence encodes CAWSVRDSYNSPLHF. The V gene is TRBV30, the J gene TRBJ1-6; D remains unclear. Deletions cut 0 bases from V and 0 bases from J, with 6 bases between. This CDR3 spans 15 amino acids. Germline loops: CDR1 GTSNPN, CDR2 SVGIG (reference sequence).

This chain joins TRBV18 and TRBJ2-1; 15 bases are shared with TRBD2. This CDR3 is built from 17 residues. The germline V gene encodes CDR1 KGHSH and CDR2 LQKENI. The V gene end was trimmed by 3 bases and the J gene end by 4 bases; junction bases not matched to a gene: 4. The CDR3 protein is CASSPPGLAGGYNEQFF. The CDR3 bases are TGTGCCAGCTCACCGCCGGGACTAGCGGGAGGATACAATGAGCAGTTCTTC.

This clone was seen more than once but under ten times. V and J are TRBV6-5 and TRBJ1-4; D is unresolved. CDR3 length: 14 amino acids. Trimming took off 4 bases at V and 7 bases at J, with 13 bases between the two ends. The germline gives CDR1 MNHEY, CDR2 SVGAGI. The DNA for the CDR3 is TGTGCCAGCAGTTTTACTAGCTCGAGTGAAAAACTGTTTTTT. Protein product: CASSFTSSSEKLFF.

For this clone: This specimen includes other DNA sequences encoding the same CDR3. The CDR3 loop is CASSPGQGTGELFF. The CDR3 region has the DNA TGTGCCAGCTCACCAGGACAGGGGACCGGGGAGCTGTTTTTT. The V gene is TRBV18, the J gene TRBJ2-2, with TRBD1 matching over 9 bases. The J segment lost 5 bases and the V segment lost 2 bases, leaving 0 bases of the junction unmatched. Germline loops: CDR1 KGHSH, CDR2 LQKENI. The CDR3 spans 14 residues.

This clone was seen just once. The chain has TRBV7-2 and TRBJ2-1; 8 nucleotides agree with TRBD2. This CDR3 contains 15 residues. The V segment lost 3 bases and the J segment 10 bases; nucleotides outside the gene matches: 11. Germline loops: CDR1 SGHTA, CDR2 FQGNSA. CDR3 in amino acids: CASSLVAGGHGEQFF. CDR3 in DNA: TGTGCCAGCAGCTTGGTCGCGGGGGGACATGGGGAGCAGTTCTTC.

The sample holds one count of this clone. The J gene is TRBJ2-3, the V gene TRBV9; possible D gene TRBD2, 6 bases. CDR3 length equals 12 residues. Germline values: CDR1 SGDLS, CDR2 YYNGEE. Trimming stripped 0 bases from V and 10 bases from J, with 9 bases between. As DNA, the CDR3 is TGTGCCAGCAGCGTAGCGGAGGGGCCGCAGTATTTT. This gives the protein CASSVAEGPQYF.

The chain carries TRBV19 and TRBJ1-1, with D perhaps matching TRBD1 (5 bases). Between the trimmed V and J ends, which lost 6 bases and 5 bases, there was a span of 22 bases. Germline values: CDR1 LNHDA, CDR2 SQIVND (reference sequence). This CDR3 has 16 amino acids. The CDR3: CASSEEGRTHVTEAFF. CDR3 bases: TGTGCCAGTAGCGAGGAGGGGCGCACCCACGTTACTGAAGCTTTCTTT.

The chain combines TRBV18 with TRBJ1-1; 7 nucleotides line up with TRBD1. This CDR3 has 15 residues. V gave up 3 bases and J gave up 5 bases; unmatched junction bases: 9. Germline CDR1 KGHSH, CDR2 LQKENI. The CDR3 DNA sequence: TGTGCCAGCTCACCCTTAAGGGGGCCGGAGACTGAAGCTTTCTTT. Protein sequence: CASSPLRGPETEAFF.

This chain connects TRBV9 to TRBJ2-7; 10 bases match TRBD2. V shed 3 bases and J 4 bases; nucleotides not matched to a gene: 10. Looked up from germline, CDR1 is SGDLS and CDR2 is YYNGEE. The CDR3 extends over 16 amino acids. The CDR3 is CASSARIAGGFYEQYF. The DNA of the CDR3 is TGTGCCAGCAGCGCAAGAATAGCGGGAGGCTTTTACGAGCAGTACTTC.

The V call is TRBV27, the J call TRBJ2-7, with TRBD2 matching 12 bases. The ends lost 2 bases at V and 4 bases at J; junction bases unmatched: 3. CDR3 length: 15 residues. Looked up from germline, CDR1 is MNHEY and CDR2 is SMNVEV (reference sequence). The CDR3 DNA sequence: TGTGCCAGCAGTTTAGCTAGCGGGGGGGCTTACGAGCAGTACTTC. This gives the protein CASSLASGGAYEQYF.

The chain has TRBV7-3 and TRBJ2-1, with D hard to call. The CDR3 runs 14 residues. In germline, CDR1 is SGHTA, CDR2 FQGTGA. V was shortened by 1 base and J by 1 base, with 5 bases between the two germline ends. The CDR3 sequence is CASSLSGSYNEQFF. DNA of the CDR3: TGTGCCAGCAGCTTAAGCGGATCCTACAATGAGCAGTTCTTC.

This clone was detected only once. The chain is built from TRBV24-1 and TRBJ1-1, with D tentatively TRBD1 (5 bases). V was clipped by 5 bases and J by 5 bases, with 17 bases between them. The CDR3 is 15 residues long. The V gene's germline CDR1 is KGHDR and CDR2 SFDVKD. For the CDR3, the DNA is TGTGCCACCAGTGTCGGTCATTCAGGGAGGACTGAAGCTTTCTTT. It codes for CATSVGHSGRTEAFF.

This clone turned up a few times. The J gene is TRBJ2-5, the V gene TRBV10-1; D may be TRBD2 (7 bases). CDR3 length: 18 residues. The V end lost 5 bases, the J end lost 3 bases, and 25 bases lay between the germline ends. Germline values: CDR1 WNHNN, CDR2 SYGVQD (reference sequence). The CDR3 nucleotides read TGCGCCAGCAGTACAGGGCGTCTAGCGGAGAGCTCAGAAGAGACCCAGTACTTC. This encodes CASSTGRLAESSEETQYF.

The chain joins TRBV6-6 to TRBJ2-2, with 7 nucleotides matching TRBD1. The CDR3 sequence is 16 residues long. V was clipped by 4 bases and J by 0 bases; unmatched bases: 5. Germline lookup yields CDR1 MNHNY and CDR2 SVGAGI (reference sequence). The CDR3 DNA sequence: TGTGCCAGCAGTTTATCCGGGACAGCGAACACCGGGGAGCTGTTTTTT. Residues: CASSLSGTANTGELFF.

The chain is built from TRBV3-1 (or the pseudogene TRBV3-2) and TRBJ1-2; 7 positions agree with TRBD1. CDR3 length: 13 amino acids. V shed 4 bases and J 8 bases; nucleotides not matched to a gene: 7. Germline V lookup: CDR1 LGHDT, CDR2 YNNKEL (reference sequence). CDR3 nucleotide sequence: TGTGCCAGCAGCCTAGACAGGGTGAGAGGCTACACCTTC. It specifies CASSLDRVRGYTF.

This clone came up once. The rearrangement joins TRBV19 to TRBJ2-3; 14 bases line up with TRBD2. With V trimmed by 4 bases and J by 1 base, 7 bases remained unmatched. Germline loops: CDR1 LNHDA, CDR2 SQIVND (reference sequence). This CDR3 comprises 18 residues. CDR3 sequence (DNA): TGTGCCAGTAGTAGGGGACTAGCGGGAGCCGCGGGCACAGATACGCAGTATTTT. It is translated as CASSRGLAGAAGTDTQYF. The full variable domain, completed using reference TRBV19 and TRBJ2-3, is DGGITQSPKYLFRKEGQNVTLSCEQNLNHDAMYWYRQDPGQGLRLIYYSQIVNDFQKGDIAEGYSVSREKKESFPLTVTSAQKNPTAFYLCASSRGLAGAAGTDTQYFGPGTRLTVL.